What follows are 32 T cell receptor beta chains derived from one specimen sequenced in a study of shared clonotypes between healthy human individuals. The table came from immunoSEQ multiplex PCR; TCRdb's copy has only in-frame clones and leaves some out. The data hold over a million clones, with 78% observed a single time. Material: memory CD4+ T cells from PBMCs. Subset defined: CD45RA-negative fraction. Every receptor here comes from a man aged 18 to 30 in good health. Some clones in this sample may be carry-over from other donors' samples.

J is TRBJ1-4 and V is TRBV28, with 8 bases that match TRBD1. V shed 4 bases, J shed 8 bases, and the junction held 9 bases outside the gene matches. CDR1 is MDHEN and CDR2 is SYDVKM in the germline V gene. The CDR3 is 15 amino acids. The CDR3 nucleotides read TGTGCCAGCAGTTCGGGACAGGTTGTGGGGGAAAAACTGTTTTTT. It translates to CASSSGQVVGEKLFF. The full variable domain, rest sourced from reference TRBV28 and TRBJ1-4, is DVKVTQSSRYLVKRTGEKVFLECVQDMDHENMFWYRQDPGLGLRLIYFSYDVKMKEKGDIPEGYSVSREKKERFSLILESASTNQTSMYLCASSSGQVVGEKLFFGSGTQLSVL.

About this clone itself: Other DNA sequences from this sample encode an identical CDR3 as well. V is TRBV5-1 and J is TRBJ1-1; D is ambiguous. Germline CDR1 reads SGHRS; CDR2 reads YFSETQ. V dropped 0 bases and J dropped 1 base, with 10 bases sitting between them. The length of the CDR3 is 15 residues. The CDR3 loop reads CASSLESAGNTEAFF. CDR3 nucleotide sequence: TGCGCCAGCAGCTTGGAATCGGCAGGGAACACTGAAGCTTTCTTT.

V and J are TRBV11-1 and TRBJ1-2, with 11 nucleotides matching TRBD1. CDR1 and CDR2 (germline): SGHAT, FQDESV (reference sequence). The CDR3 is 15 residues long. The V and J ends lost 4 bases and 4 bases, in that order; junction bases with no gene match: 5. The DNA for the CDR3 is TGTGCCAGCAGCTGGGACAGGGGGTCAATCTATGGCTACACCTTC. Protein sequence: CASSWDRGSIYGYTF.

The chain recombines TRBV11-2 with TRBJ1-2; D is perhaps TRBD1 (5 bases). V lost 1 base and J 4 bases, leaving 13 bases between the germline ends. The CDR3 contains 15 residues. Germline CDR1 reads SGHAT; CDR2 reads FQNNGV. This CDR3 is CASSLVAGSGYGYTF. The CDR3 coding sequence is TGTGCCAGCAGCTTAGTTGCAGGGAGTGGCTATGGCTACACCTTC.

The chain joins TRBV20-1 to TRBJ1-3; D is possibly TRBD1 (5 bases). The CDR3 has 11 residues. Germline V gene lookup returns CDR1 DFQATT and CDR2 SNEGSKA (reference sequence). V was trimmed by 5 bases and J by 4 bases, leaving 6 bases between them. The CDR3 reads CSAYRGNTIYF. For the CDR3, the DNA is TGCAGTGCTTACAGGGGAAACACCATATATTTT.

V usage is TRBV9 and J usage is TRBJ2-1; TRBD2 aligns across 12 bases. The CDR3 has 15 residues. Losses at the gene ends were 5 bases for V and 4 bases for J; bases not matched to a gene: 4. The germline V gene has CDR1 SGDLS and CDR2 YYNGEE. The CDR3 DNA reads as TGTGCCAGCAGTCTAGCGGGAGGGAATTACAATGAGCAGTTCTTC. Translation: CASSLAGGNYNEQFF.

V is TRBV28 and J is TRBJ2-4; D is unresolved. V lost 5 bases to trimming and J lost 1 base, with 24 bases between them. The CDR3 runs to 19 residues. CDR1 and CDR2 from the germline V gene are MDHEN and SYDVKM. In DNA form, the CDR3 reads TGTGCCAGCAGTAAACCGACGTCCGGTGATAATCAGGCCAAAAACATTCAGTACTTC. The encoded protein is CASSKPTSGDNQAKNIQYF.

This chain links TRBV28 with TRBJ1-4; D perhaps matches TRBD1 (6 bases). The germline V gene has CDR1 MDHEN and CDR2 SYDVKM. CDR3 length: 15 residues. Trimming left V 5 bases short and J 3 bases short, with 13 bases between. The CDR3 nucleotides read TGTGCCAGCAGTCCTACGACAGGAGCTAATGAAAAACTGTTTTTT. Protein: CASSPTTGANEKLFF.

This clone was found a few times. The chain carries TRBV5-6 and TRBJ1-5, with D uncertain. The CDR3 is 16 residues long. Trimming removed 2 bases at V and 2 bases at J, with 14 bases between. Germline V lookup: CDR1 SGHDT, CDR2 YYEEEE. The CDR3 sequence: CASSFWSYLGNQPQHF. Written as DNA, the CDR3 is TGTGCCAGCAGCTTCTGGTCCTACTTGGGCAATCAGCCCCAGCATTTT. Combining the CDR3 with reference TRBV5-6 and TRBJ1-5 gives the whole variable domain DAGVTQSPTHLIKTRGQQVTLRCSPKSGHDTVSWYQQALGQGPQFIFQYYEEEERQRGNFPDRFSGHQFPNYSSELNVNALLLGDSALYLCASSFWSYLGNQPQHFGDGTRLSIL.

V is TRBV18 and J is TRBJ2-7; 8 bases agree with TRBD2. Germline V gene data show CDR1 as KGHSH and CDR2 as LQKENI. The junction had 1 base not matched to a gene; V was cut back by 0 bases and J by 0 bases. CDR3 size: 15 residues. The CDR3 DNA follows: TGTGCCAGCTCACCACCGGGACTAGACTCCTACGAGCAGTACTTC. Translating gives CASSPPGLDSYEQYF.

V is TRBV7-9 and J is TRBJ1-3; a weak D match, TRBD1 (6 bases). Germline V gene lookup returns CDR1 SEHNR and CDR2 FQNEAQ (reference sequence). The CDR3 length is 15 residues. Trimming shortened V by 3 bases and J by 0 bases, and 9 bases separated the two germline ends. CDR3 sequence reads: CASSLQGSSGNTIYF. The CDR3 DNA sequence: TGTGCCAGCAGCTTGCAGGGGTCCTCTGGAAACACCATATATTTT.

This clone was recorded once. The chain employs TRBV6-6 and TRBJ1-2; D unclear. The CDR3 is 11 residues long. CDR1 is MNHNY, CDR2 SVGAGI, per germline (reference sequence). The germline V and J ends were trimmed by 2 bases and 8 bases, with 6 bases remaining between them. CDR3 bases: TGTGCCAGCAGTTACCAGAACGGCTACACCTTC. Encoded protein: CASSYQNGYTF.

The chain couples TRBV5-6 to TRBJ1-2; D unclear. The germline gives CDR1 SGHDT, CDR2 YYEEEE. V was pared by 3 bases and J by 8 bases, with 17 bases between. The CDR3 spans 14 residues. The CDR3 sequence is CASSWGAWVEGYTF. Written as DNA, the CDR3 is TGTGCCAGCAGCTGGGGTGCTTGGGTCGAAGGCTACACCTTC.

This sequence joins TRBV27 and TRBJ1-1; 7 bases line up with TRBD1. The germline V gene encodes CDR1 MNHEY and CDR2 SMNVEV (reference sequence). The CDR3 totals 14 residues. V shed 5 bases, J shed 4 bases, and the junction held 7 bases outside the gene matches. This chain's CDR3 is CASSRQGWGTEAFF. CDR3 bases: TGTGCCAGCAGTAGACAGGGCTGGGGCACTGAAGCTTTCTTT.

The CDR3 sequence: CSVGGAGAETQYF. Written as DNA, the CDR3 is TGCAGCGTTGGGGGAGCGGGAGCTGAGACCCAGTACTTC. V gene TRBV29-1 combines with J gene TRBJ2-5, with 8 positions matching TRBD2. This CDR3 contains 13 residues. The V and J ends lost 4 bases and 5 bases, in that order; junction bases with no gene match: 6. Looked up from germline, CDR1 is SQVTM and CDR2 is ANQGSEA. The variable domain in full, completed from reference TRBV29-1 and TRBJ2-5, reads SAVISQKPSRDICQRGTSLTIQCQVDSQVTMMFWYRQQPGQSLTLIATANQGSEATYESGFVIDKFPISRPNLTFSTLTVSNMSPEDSSIYLCSVGGAGAETQYFGPGTRLLVL.

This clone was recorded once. This CDR3 is CASSELAVYGYTF. For the CDR3, the DNA is TGTGCCAGCAGTGAGTTGGCAGTTTATGGCTACACCTTC. The rearrangement joins TRBV2 to TRBJ1-2; D is undetermined. The germline V gene encodes CDR1 SNHLY and CDR2 FYNNEI. V gave up 3 bases and J gave up 5 bases, with 10 bases separating them. The CDR3 loop spans 13 amino acids.

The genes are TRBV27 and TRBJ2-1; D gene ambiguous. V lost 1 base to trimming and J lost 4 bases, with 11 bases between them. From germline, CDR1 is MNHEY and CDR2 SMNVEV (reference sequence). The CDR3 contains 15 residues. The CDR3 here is CASSLYASTYNEQFF. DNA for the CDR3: TGTGCCAGCAGTTTATATGCGAGTACATACAATGAGCAGTTCTTC.

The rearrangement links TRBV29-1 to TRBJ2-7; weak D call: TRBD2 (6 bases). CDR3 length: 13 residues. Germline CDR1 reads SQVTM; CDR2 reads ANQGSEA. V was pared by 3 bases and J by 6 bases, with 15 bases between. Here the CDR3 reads CSVESGLGGEQYF. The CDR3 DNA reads TGCAGCGTTGAGTCCGGCCTCGGGGGCGAGCAGTACTTC.

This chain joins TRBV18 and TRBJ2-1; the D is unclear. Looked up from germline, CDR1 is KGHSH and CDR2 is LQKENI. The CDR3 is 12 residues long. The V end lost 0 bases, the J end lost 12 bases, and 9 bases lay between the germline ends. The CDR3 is CASSPPEMVQFF. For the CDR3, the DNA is TGTGCCAGCTCACCACCGGAGATGGTGCAGTTCTTC.

Written as DNA, the CDR3 is TGTGCCAGCAGCCAAGATGGTAGGGCGGGGGAGCTGTTTTTT. It specifies CASSQDGRAGELFF. The J gene is TRBJ2-2, the V gene TRBV14, with no clear D. In germline, CDR1 is SGHDN, CDR2 FVKESK. V lost 0 bases and J lost 8, with 10 bases in between. This CDR3 contains 14 residues.

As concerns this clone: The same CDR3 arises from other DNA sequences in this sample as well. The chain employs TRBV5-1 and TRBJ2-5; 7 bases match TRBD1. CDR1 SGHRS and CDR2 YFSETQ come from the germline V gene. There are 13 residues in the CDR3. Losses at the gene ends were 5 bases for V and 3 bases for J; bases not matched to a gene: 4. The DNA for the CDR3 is TGCGCCAGCAGTAGCCAGGGGGAAGAGACCCAGTACTTC. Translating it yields CASSSQGEETQYF.

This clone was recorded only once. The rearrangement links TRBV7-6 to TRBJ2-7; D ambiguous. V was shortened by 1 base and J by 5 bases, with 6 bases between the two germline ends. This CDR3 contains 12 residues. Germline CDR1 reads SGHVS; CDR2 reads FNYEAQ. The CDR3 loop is CASSLGRNEQYF. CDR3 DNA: TGTGCCAGCAGCTTAGGACGGAACGAGCAGTACTTC.

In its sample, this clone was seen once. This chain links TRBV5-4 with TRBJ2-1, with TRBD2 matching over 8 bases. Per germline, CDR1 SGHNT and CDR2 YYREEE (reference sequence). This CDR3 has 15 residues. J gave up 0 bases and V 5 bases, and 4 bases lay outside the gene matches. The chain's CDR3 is CASRESGSSYNEQFF. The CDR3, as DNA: TGTGCCAGCAGGGAAAGCGGGAGCTCCTACAATGAGCAGTTCTTC.

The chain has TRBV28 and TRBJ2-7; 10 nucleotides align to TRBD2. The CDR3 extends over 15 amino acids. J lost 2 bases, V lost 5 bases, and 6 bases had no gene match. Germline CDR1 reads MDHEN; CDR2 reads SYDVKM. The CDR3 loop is CASSRAGGPPYEQYF. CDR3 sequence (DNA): TGTGCCAGCAGTCGAGCGGGAGGGCCTCCCTACGAGCAGTACTTC.

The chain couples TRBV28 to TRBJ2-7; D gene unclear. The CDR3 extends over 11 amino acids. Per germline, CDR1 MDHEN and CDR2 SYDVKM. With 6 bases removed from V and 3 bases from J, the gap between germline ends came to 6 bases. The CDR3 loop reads CASSWFYEQYF. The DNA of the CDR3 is TGTGCCAGCAGCTGGTTCTACGAGCAGTACTTC.

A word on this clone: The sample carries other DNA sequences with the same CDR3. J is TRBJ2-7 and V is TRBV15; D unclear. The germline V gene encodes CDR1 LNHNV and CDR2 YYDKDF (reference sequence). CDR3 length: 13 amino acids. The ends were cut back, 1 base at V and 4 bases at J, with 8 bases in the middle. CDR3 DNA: TGTGCCACCAGCAGAGTGTTAGGGTACGAGCAGTACTTC. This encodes CATSRVLGYEQYF.

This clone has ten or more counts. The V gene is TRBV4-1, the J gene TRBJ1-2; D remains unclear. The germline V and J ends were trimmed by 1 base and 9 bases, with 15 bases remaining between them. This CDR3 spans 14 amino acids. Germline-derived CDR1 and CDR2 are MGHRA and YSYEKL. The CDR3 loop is CASSQAPALVSYTF. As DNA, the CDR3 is TGCGCCAGCAGCCAAGCCCCCGCCTTAGTAAGCTACACCTTC.

This chain's CDR3 is CASRPDYFSYEQYF. CDR3 sequence (DNA): TGTGCCAGCAGACCGGACTATTTCTCCTACGAGCAGTACTTC. The chain employs TRBV5-6 and TRBJ2-7; possible D gene TRBD2, 6 bases. This CDR3 is 14 amino acids long. Trimming left V 5 bases short and J 0 bases short, with 12 bases between. The germline V gene encodes CDR1 SGHDT and CDR2 YYEEEE. The full variable domain, completed using reference TRBV5-6 and TRBJ2-7, is DAGVTQSPTHLIKTRGQQVTLRCSPKSGHDTVSWYQQALGQGPQFIFQYYEEEERQRGNFPDRFSGHQFPNYSSELNVNALLLGDSALYLCASRPDYFSYEQYFGPGTRLTVT.

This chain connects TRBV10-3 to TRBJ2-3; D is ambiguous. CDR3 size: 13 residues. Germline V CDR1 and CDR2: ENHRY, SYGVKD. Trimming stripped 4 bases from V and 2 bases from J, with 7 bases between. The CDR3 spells CAISGKFTDTQYF. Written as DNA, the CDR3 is TGTGCCATCAGTGGCAAATTCACAGATACGCAGTATTTT.

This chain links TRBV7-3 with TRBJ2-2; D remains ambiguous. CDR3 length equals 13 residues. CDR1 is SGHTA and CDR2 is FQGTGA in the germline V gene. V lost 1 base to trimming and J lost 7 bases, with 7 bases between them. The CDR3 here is CASSLISNGELFF. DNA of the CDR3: TGTGCCAGCAGCTTAATTTCGAACGGGGAGCTGTTTTTT.

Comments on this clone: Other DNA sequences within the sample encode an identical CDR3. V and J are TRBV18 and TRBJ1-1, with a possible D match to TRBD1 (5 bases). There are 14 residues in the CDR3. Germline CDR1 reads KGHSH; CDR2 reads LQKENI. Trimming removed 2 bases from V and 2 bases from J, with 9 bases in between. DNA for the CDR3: TGTGCCAGCTCACCAGGGGCTCCTAACACTGAAGCTTTCTTT. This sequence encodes CASSPGAPNTEAFF.

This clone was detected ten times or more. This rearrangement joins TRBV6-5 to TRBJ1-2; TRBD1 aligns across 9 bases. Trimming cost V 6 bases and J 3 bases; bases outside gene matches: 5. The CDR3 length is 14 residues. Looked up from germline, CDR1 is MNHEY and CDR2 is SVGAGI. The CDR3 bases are TGTGCCAGCAGGCCACACAGGGGGCACTATGGCTACACCTTC. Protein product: CASRPHRGHYGYTF.